Each of the 32 T cell receptor beta chains below was sequenced from the same sample in a study of response to subunit inactivated influenza vaccine. TCRdb reanalysed the RT-PCR reads using MiXCR and keeps one entry per CDR3 protein. The table has around 500,000 distinct CDR3 sequences, approximately 10% seen once; the top ten hold 12%. This sample comprised PBMCs from blood, obtained 35 to 45 days after vaccination. The receptor source for this set is a man between 50 and 59 years old who received an inactivated influenza vaccine.

The chain carries TRBV20-1 and TRBJ2-7; possibly TRBD1 or TRBD2 for D (5 bases each). Germline V CDR1 and CDR2: DFQATT, SNEGSKA (reference sequence). V dropped 4 bases and J dropped 6 bases, with 16 bases sitting between them. The CDR3 totals 13 residues. The CDR3 DNA follows: TGCAGTGCTACAATTAACGGGGCGGGCGAGCAGTACTTC. Its protein product is CSATINGAGEQYF.

On this clonotype: Germline is not matched at one junction end, which may reflect a read error. The chain carries TRBV7-2 and TRBJ1-2, with a weak D call TRBD1 (5 bases). This CDR3 spans 14 amino acids. The germline V gene has CDR1 SGHTA and CDR2 FQGNSA. The CDR3 DNA reads TGTGCCACCAGCCGCGCGGGGGGGGGTGAGGGCTACACCTTC. Translated: CATSRAGGGEGYTF.

Worth noting for this clonotype: It may be a read error: a sequence one base away is much more abundant. The chain joins TRBV5-1 to TRBJ2-6; D may be TRBD1 or TRBD2 (5 bases each). The CDR3 loop spans 14 amino acids. Germline-derived CDR1 and CDR2 are SGHRS and YFSETQ. The CDR3 bases are TGCGCCAGCAGCTTGGTTTCTGGGGGCAACGTCCTGACTTTC. It is translated as CASSLVSGGNVLTF.

The chain carries TRBV10-2 and TRBJ2-5, with D possibly matching TRBD1 (6 bases). The V gene lost 4 bases and the J gene lost 2 bases, with 14 bases spanning the gap. CDR3 length: 15 amino acids. Germline CDR1 and CDR2: WSHSY and SAAADI. CDR3 bases: TGCGCCAGCAGTGTTGAGCAGGGGACACAAGAGACCCAGTACTTC. This encodes CASSVEQGTQETQYF.

In this sample, this clonotype turned up a few times. The chain links TRBV3-1 to TRBJ1-1; no definite D call. Trimming shortened V by 1 base and J by 0 bases, and 9 bases separated the two germline ends. The CDR3 has 15 amino acids. The germline V gene encodes CDR1 LGHDT and CDR2 YNNKEL (reference sequence). CDR3 region: CASSQGEVMNTEAFF. Written as DNA, the CDR3 is TGTGCCAGCAGCCAAGGTGAAGTCATGAACACTGAAGCTTTCTTT.

V and J are TRBV5-1 and TRBJ2-5; 7 bases line up with TRBD1. Germline lookup yields CDR1 SGHRS and CDR2 YFSETQ. The CDR3 extends over 14 amino acids. V lost 4 bases, J lost 3 bases, and 6 bases stayed unmatched. The chain's CDR3 is CASSPQGREETQYF. The CDR3 DNA follows: TGCGCCAGCAGCCCACAGGGGCGAGAAGAGACCCAGTACTTC.

This clonotype was picked up many times. The genes are TRBV5-6 and TRBJ2-2; D might be TRBD1 or TRBD2, each matching 6 bases. Germline CDR1 is SGHDT and CDR2 is YYEEEE. The CDR3 has 16 residues. Trimming pared 0 bases from V and 4 bases from J, leaving 13 bases between. CDR3 sequence (DNA): TGTGCCAGCAGCTTGGTCGGGGGCATCGTCACCGGGGAGCTGTTTTTT. It translates to CASSLVGGIVTGELFF.

The CDR3: CASSQGWGGNQPQHF. For the CDR3, the DNA is TGTGCCAGCAGCCAAGGGTGGGGGGGCAATCAGCCCCAGCATTTT. The V gene is TRBV3-1, the J gene TRBJ1-5; weak D call: TRBD1 (5 bases). The CDR3 is 15 residues long. V lost 1 base, J lost 2 bases, and 9 bases lay in between. In germline, CDR1 is LGHDT, CDR2 YNNKEL (reference sequence).

This clonotype was seen a few times. The chain joins TRBV28 to TRBJ2-4, with D possibly matching TRBD1 (6 bases). This CDR3 has 14 residues. V lost 6 bases and J lost 6, with 15 bases in between. CDR1 is MDHEN and CDR2 is SYDVKM in the germline V gene. CDR3 coding DNA: TGTGCCAGCAGCTCTAGAAGGACAGCAAACATTCAGTACTTC. Encoded protein: CASSSRRTANIQYF.

This clonotype was recorded many times. The V call is TRBV20-1, the J call TRBJ2-7; 13 bases are shared with TRBD2. Germline values: CDR1 DFQATT, CDR2 SNEGSKA (reference sequence). This CDR3 is built from 15 residues. Trimming took 0 bases from V and 4 from J; bases not matched to a gene: 3. CDR3 sequence reads: CSARDRGLAGYEQYF. The CDR3 DNA sequence: TGCAGTGCTAGAGATAGGGGACTAGCGGGATACGAGCAGTACTTC.

This clonotype was found a few times. The gene calls are TRBV7-9 and TRBJ2-6; D may be TRBD2 (5 bases). The V and J ends lost 2 bases and 2 bases respectively, with 13 bases between them. This CDR3 comprises 17 residues. Germline loops: CDR1 SEHNR, CDR2 FQNEAQ (reference sequence). CDR3 in amino acids: CASSLYDRGAGANVLTF. The CDR3 DNA reads TGTGCCAGCAGCTTATACGACCGGGGAGCTGGGGCCAACGTCCTGACTTTC. The variable domain in full, with the rest retrieved from reference TRBV7-9 and TRBJ2-6, is DTGVSQNPRHKITKRGQNVTFRCDPISEHNRLYWYRQTLGQGPEFLTYFQNEAQLEKSRLLSDRFSAERPKGSFSTLEIQRTEQGDSAMYLCASSLYDRGAGANVLTFGAGSRLTVL.

J is TRBJ2-1 and V is TRBV2; 9 positions agree with TRBD1. Germline trimming cut 5 bases from V and 4 bases from J; bases unmatched to any gene: 9. This CDR3 region has 16 residues. Per the germline V gene, CDR1 is SNHLY and CDR2 is FYNNEI. The CDR3 coding sequence is TGTGCCAGCAGTCCCTCTACAGGGGGCTATTACAATGAGCAGTTCTTC. As protein: CASSPSTGGYYNEQFF.

The table lists this clonotype with a few counts. The chain carries TRBV11-2 and TRBJ1-1, with 7 bases aligning to TRBD1. V dropped 1 base and J dropped 3; count of bases not matched to a gene: 2. This CDR3 spans 14 amino acids. Germline loops: CDR1 SGHAT, CDR2 FQNNGV. CDR3 region: CASSLAGQDTEAFF. The CDR3, as DNA: TGTGCCAGCAGCTTAGCCGGACAGGACACTGAAGCTTTCTTT.

V and J are TRBV10-3 and TRBJ2-3; D possibly corresponds to TRBD1 (6 bases). Germline V gene sequence: CDR1 ENHRY, CDR2 SYGVKD. The CDR3 sequence is 13 residues long. Between the trimmed V and J ends, which lost 8 bases and 8 bases, there was a span of 17 bases. The CDR3 region has the DNA TGTGCCATCGCCCAGGGGACCGGGGTTACGCAGTATTTT. As protein: CAIAQGTGVTQYF.

The chain employs TRBV7-9 and TRBJ2-6; 7 bases match TRBD1. V lost 3 bases to trimming and J lost 0 bases; unmatched junction nucleotides: 11. The CDR3 covers 19 residues. Germline V gene data show CDR1 as SEHNR and CDR2 as FQNEAQ (reference sequence). CDR3 residues: CASSLPSGQFLSGANVLTF. The DNA for the CDR3 is TGTGCCAGCAGCTTGCCGTCGGGACAGTTCCTCTCTGGGGCCAACGTCCTGACTTTC.

This clonotype was seen a handful of times. This chain uses TRBV7-9 with TRBJ2-1; 11 nucleotides match TRBD2. CDR3 size: 17 residues. Germline values: CDR1 SEHNR, CDR2 FQNEAQ (reference sequence). Trimming took 2 bases from V and 9 from J; bases not matched to a gene: 12. CDR3 DNA: TGTGCCAGCAGCTTATCGGTCGGGACTAGCGGCCCTGGTGAGCAGTTCTTC. Translated: CASSLSVGTSGPGEQFF.

This clonotype has only a few counts. The V call is TRBV29-1, the J call TRBJ1-2, with 9 bases matching TRBD1. J lost 5 bases, V lost 6 bases, and 16 bases had no gene match. This CDR3 region has 16 residues. The germline gives CDR1 SQVTM, CDR2 ANQGSEA. CDR3 DNA: TGCAGCGTCGAATTCCAGGGACAGGGCCACGGTTATGGCTACACCTTC. Translated: CSVEFQGQGHGYGYTF. Drawing the rest from reference TRBV29-1 and TRBJ1-2, the complete variable domain is SAVISQKPSRDICQRGTSLTIQCQVDSQVTMMFWYRQQPGQSLTLIATANQGSEATYESGFVIDKFPISRPNLTFSTLTVSNMSPEDSSIYLCSVEFQGQGHGYGYTFGSGTRLTVV.

This clonotype was detected only a few times. The chain joins TRBV6-2 or TRBV6-3 to TRBJ2-1, with 10 bases aligning to TRBD2. This CDR3 has 13 amino acids. J gave up 6 bases and V 6 bases, and 2 bases lay outside the gene matches. Germline V gene lookup returns CDR1 MNHEY and CDR2 SVGEGT. CDR3 sequence: CASRGLAINEQFF. CDR3 nucleotide sequence: TGTGCCAGCAGGGGACTAGCGATCAATGAGCAGTTCTTC.

The rearrangement uses TRBV18 and TRBJ2-1, with a possible D match to TRBD2 (5 bases). The CDR3 sequence is 15 residues long. The V end lost 2 bases, the J end lost 5 bases, and 13 bases lay between the germline ends. Germline CDR1 KGHSH, CDR2 LQKENI. CDR3 coding DNA: TGTGCCAGCTCACCAGGAAGCGGACGCAACAATGAGCAGTTCTTC. The encoded protein is CASSPGSGRNNEQFF.

J is TRBJ2-3 and V is TRBV10-3; possibly TRBD2 for D (5 bases). V gave up 4 bases and J gave up 2 bases, with 10 bases separating them. Germline-derived CDR1 and CDR2 are ENHRY and SYGVKD. The CDR3 covers 14 residues. CDR3 sequence: CAISGGGPTDTQYF. The CDR3 coding sequence is TGTGCCATCAGTGGAGGCGGGCCCACAGATACGCAGTATTTT.

This clonotype turned up a few times. J is TRBJ1-2 and V is TRBV5-1; D is possibly TRBD1 (6 bases). In germline, CDR1 is SGHRS, CDR2 YFSETQ. V lost 4 bases and J lost 5, with 18 bases in between. The length of the CDR3 is 15 residues. Here the CDR3 DNA reads TGCGCCAGCAGCCTCTCGTCGACAGGCGGTTATGGCTACACCTTC. Its translation: CASSLSSTGGYGYTF.

This sequence joins TRBV9 and TRBJ2-5; 12 positions match TRBD2. Germline V gives CDR1 SGDLS, CDR2 YYNGEE. This CDR3 is built from 16 residues. J gave up 4 bases and V 4 bases, and 8 bases lay outside the gene matches. CDR3 loop: CASSSGLAGGIETQYF. Here the CDR3 DNA reads TGTGCCAGCAGCTCCGGGCTAGCGGGGGGGATAGAGACCCAGTACTTC. Full variable domain (remainder filled in from reference TRBV9 and TRBJ2-5): DSGVTQTPKHLITATGQRVTLRCSPRSGDLSVYWYQQSLDQGLQFLIQYYNGEERAKGNILERFSAQQFPDLHSELNLSSLELGDSALYFCASSSGLAGGIETQYFGPGTRLLVL.

This clonotype was found a few times. The CDR3 reads CASSQTIGFHEQYF. CDR3 nucleotides: TGTGCCAGCAGTCAGACGATCGGGTTTCACGAGCAGTACTTC. The rearrangement links TRBV7-6 to TRBJ2-7; no reliable D call. Germline V gene sequence: CDR1 SGHVS, CDR2 FNYEAQ. The CDR3 is 14 residues long. Trimming took off 6 bases at V and 5 bases at J, with 17 bases between the two ends.

V and J are TRBV9 and TRBJ2-1; TRBD2 matches at 8 bases. V lost 1 base, J lost 4 bases, and 19 bases stayed unmatched. The CDR3 sequence is 20 residues long. Germline loops: CDR1 SGDLS, CDR2 YYNGEE. This CDR3 is CASSVSQASGFSRKYNEQFF. DNA for the CDR3: TGTGCCAGCAGCGTAAGTCAGGCTAGCGGGTTCTCAAGGAAATACAATGAGCAGTTCTTC. The variable domain in full, with the rest retrieved from reference TRBV9 and TRBJ2-1, is DSGVTQTPKHLITATGQRVTLRCSPRSGDLSVYWYQQSLDQGLQFLIQYYNGEERAKGNILERFSAQQFPDLHSELNLSSLELGDSALYFCASSVSQASGFSRKYNEQFFGPGTRLTVL.

The chain couples TRBV6-2 or TRBV6-3 to TRBJ2-1, with TRBD2 matching over 9 bases. The length of the CDR3 is 15 residues. The junction had 6 bases not matched to a gene; V was cut back by 2 bases and J by 7 bases. Looked up from germline, CDR1 is MNHEY and CDR2 is SVGEGT. The DNA for the CDR3 is TGTGCCAGCAGTTACGGTCTCCTAGCGGGGAATGAGCAGTTCTTC. Encoded protein: CASSYGLLAGNEQFF.

The rearrangement uses TRBV9 and TRBJ2-7, with no clear D. With 0 bases removed from V and 0 bases from J, the gap between germline ends came to 7 bases. CDR3 length equals 14 residues. CDR1 is SGDLS, CDR2 YYNGEE, per germline. CDR3 nucleotides: TGTGCCAGCAGCGTAGGGACCCACTCCTACGAGCAGTACTTC. Translating it yields CASSVGTHSYEQYF.

This clonotype occurred many times. This chain uses TRBV12-3 or TRBV12-4 with TRBJ1-1; a weak D match, TRBD1 (5 bases). V was cut by 3 bases and J by 5 bases, with 10 bases left in between. The CDR3 is 13 amino acids. CDR3 sequence reads: CASSFGWGTEAFF. CDR3 coding DNA: TGTGCCAGCAGTTTTGGGTGGGGGACTGAAGCTTTCTTT.

The chain combines TRBV20-1 with TRBJ2-7; 9 bases map to TRBD2. J lost 4 bases, V lost 2 bases, and 6 bases had no gene match. CDR1 and CDR2 (germline): DFQATT, SNEGSKA (reference sequence). This CDR3 is built from 14 residues. DNA of the CDR3: TGCAGTGCTAGATTGACTAGCGGATCTTACGAGCAGTACTTC. Translation: CSARLTSGSYEQYF.

As regards this clonotype: The junction shows a germline mismatch at one end, possibly a read error. This CDR3 reads CASSLTRGKQPQHF. Here the CDR3 DNA reads TGTGCCAGCAGTTTAACTAGGGGCAAACAGCCCCAGCATTTT. J is TRBJ1-5 and V is TRBV12-3 or TRBV12-4; D possibly corresponds to TRBD1 (5 bases). This CDR3 has 14 amino acids.

This clonotype came up a few times. V and J are TRBV29-1 and TRBJ2-3; D remains unclear. Trimming stripped 7 bases from V and 4 bases from J, with 12 bases between. Germline values: CDR1 SQVTM, CDR2 ANQGSEA. The CDR3 is 12 residues long. CDR3 in amino acids: CSAREGPDTQYF. The CDR3 DNA reads as TGCAGCGCCAGAGAAGGGCCAGATACGCAGTATTTT.

This clonotype was observed a few times. This chain links TRBV28 with TRBJ2-7; D is undetermined. CDR1 is MDHEN, CDR2 SYDVKM, per germline. The CDR3 length is 11 residues. V was pared by 4 bases and J by 9 bases, with 10 bases between. This CDR3 is CASSSRLRQYF. The DNA of the CDR3 is TGTGCCAGCAGTTCGAGACTTAGGCAGTACTTC.

This clonotype was seen a handful of times. V is TRBV12-3 or TRBV12-4 and J is TRBJ1-5; D possibly corresponds to TRBD1 (6 bases). V lost 6 bases to trimming and J lost 9 bases, with 12 bases between them. CDR3 length: 12 amino acids. The DNA of the CDR3 is TGTGCCAGCAGGCCGGGACATTTGCCCCAGCATTTT. It yields the protein CASRPGHLPQHF.